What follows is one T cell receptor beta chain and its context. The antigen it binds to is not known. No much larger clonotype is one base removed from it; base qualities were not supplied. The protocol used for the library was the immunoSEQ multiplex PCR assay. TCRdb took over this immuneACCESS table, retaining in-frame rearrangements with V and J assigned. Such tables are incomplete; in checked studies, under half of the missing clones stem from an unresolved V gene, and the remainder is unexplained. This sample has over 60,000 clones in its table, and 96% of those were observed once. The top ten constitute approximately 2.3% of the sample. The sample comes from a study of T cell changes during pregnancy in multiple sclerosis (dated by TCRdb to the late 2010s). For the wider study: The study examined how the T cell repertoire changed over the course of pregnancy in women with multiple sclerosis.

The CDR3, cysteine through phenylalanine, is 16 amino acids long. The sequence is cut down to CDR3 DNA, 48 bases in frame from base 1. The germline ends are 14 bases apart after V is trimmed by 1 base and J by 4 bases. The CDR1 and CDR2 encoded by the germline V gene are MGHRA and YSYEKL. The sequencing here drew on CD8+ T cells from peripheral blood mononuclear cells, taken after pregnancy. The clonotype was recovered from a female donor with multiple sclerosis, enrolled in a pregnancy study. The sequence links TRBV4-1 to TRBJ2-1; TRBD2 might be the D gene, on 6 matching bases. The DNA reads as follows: TGCGCCAGCAGCCAAGTTACCGGGAGTTTGTACAATGAGCAGTTCTTC. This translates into CASSQVTGSLYNEQFF.